Sequencing of this T cell receptor beta chain was carried out in a study of T-cell reconstitution after alpha-beta-depleted transplantation in children. In its sample, this clonotype was seen many times. The TCRbeta library incorporated unique molecular identifiers. MiXCR was run by TCRdb on the PCR reads, yielding one entry per CDR3 protein. The sample consists of approximately 200,000 distinct CDR3 sequences, roughly 6.5% of them appearing once. V was trimmed by 0 bases and J by 4 bases, leaving 12 bases between them. CDR1 and CDR2 from the germline V gene are DFQATT and SNEGSKA (reference sequence). The CDR3 spans 15 residues.

The receptor was derived from a girl in the first two years of life with combined immunodeficiency, due to receive a stem cell transplant. The sequencing here drew on PBMCs, taken before TCRalphabeta/CD19-depleted stem cell transplant. The V gene is TRBV20-1, the J gene TRBJ2-2, with a possible D match to TRBD1 (5 bases). In DNA form, the CDR3 reads TGCAGTGCTAGAGATCCAGGGTTCTTCACCGGGGAGCTGTTTTTT. This encodes CSARDPGFFTGELFF.